The source of this TCR beta chain is a study of blood T cell repertoires in COVID-19 (dated by TCRdb to the early 2020s). Concerning the study at large: Samples from collaborators originated in the United States, Italy and Spain and spanned both the acute and convalescent phases of COVID-19. The prospective study material was composed of cDNA or gDNA derived from T cells, B-cell-depleted T cells, or PBMCs. The dataset comprised deeply sampled blood TCRbeta repertoires from subjects exposed to, actively infected with, or recovered from COVID-19. The repertoires were released in a freely available public database intended as a resource for research on the immune response to SARS-CoV-2. The samples were drawn from the first 160 participants of the ongoing ImmuneRACE study and from under 1,500 subjects provided by 6 global collaborators. Sample metadata almost always included a de-identified subject ID, COVID-19 status, age in years and sex. Where available, HLA class I and class II types were obtained from metadata supplied by the sample provider rather than from assay-based typing. Here is what the overall study found, with its caveats: How much clinical and demographic metadata was included differed by source and by participant, and the metadata was provided uncurated.

The immunoSEQ Assay, a bias-controlled multiplex PCR, was used to amplify TCRbeta CDR3 regions from genomic DNA. Turning to the authors' computational methods: Nucleated cell counts per sample were estimated from amplification of reference gene primers within the assay. To quantify the absolute abundance of each unique TCRbeta CDR3 rearrangement, sequence reads were collapsed and filtered. For each sample, productive Simpson clonality was calculated by taking the square root of Simpson's diversity index across productive rearrangements. The table was pulled from immuneACCESS by TCRdb, which kept in-frame rearrangements only. Such tables lose some clones; where checked, under half of the loss comes from unresolved V genes, and the rest has no known cause. V, J and clone size reflect that table, while D and trimming were determined from the DNA. This sample comprises about 260,000 clones, more than 75% of them detected only once. About 1.6% of the sample lies in the top ten.

A second Seattle source provided samples from volunteer blood donors who had recovered from COVID-19. Each collaborating institution followed its own protocols to collect whole blood in K2EDTA tubes. For TCRbeta analysis, collaborators shipped samples as frozen whole blood, isolated PBMCs, or DNA extracted from either of those sample types. This clone has only a few counts. Its antigen is unknown. There are no base qualities to consult, and no much larger clone falls within one base. The TCR comes from a woman aged 40 to 50 who had recovered from COVID-19. The specimen sequenced was peripheral blood.

The CDR3 sequence is CSASGQVSEKLFF. The nucleotide sequence reads TGCAGCGCCTCGGGACAGGTCAGCGAAAAACTGTTTTTT. The rearranged chain carries TRBV29-1 and TRBJ1-4; 8 bases in the junction line up with TRBD1. Trimming takes 7 bases off V and 8 bases off J; junction bases not matched to a gene: 9. Spanning cysteine to phenylalanine, the CDR3 consists of 13 amino acids. Here the CDR3 DNA is all that survives: 39 bases in frame from base 1. From a lookup of the germline V gene, CDR1 and CDR2 are SQVTM and ANQGSEA.